This T cell receptor (beta chain) was obtained from a study of T cell repertoires in cytomegalovirus infection. Study in general: Newly reported HLA-C-restricted and thoroughly characterized HLA-B-restricted CMV epitopes were employed.

As to this clonotype: Its antigen remains unidentified.

TCRdb independently ran MiXCR on the reads; one entry per CDR3 protein. The sample lists fewer than 1,000,000 distinct CDR3 sequences, about a third seen once, with over 12% in the top ten. Source: cultured CD8+ T cells from PBMCs, taken from culture after CMV antigen stimulation. The receptor was isolated from a human donor in good health (CMV status not recorded). Some clones in this sample may be carry-over from other donors' samples.

The CDR3 nucleotides are TGTGCCAGCAGTGAAAACAGGGGATGGGGTAATGAAAAACTGTTTTTT. Amino acid sequence: CASSENRGWGNEKLFF. V usage is TRBV6-1 and J usage is TRBJ1-4; TRBD1 matches at 7 bases. V trimming: 2 bases; J trimming: 4 bases; junction bases outside the gene matches: 7. The germline CDR1 and CDR2 sequences are MNHNS and SASEGT. The CDR3 is made up of 16 amino acids.